This T cell receptor (beta chain) is from a study of beta chain features in type 1 diabetes. General observations from the study: When Type 1 diabetes patients were examined, their TCRB CDR3s proved moderately but significantly shorter in all four CD4+ subsets.

The investigators reverse transcribed all of the isolated RNA, so they sequenced expressed TCRB transcripts. Generated by immunoSEQ multiplex PCR, the TCRdb table keeps only in-frame clones and is missing some. The sample has hundreds of thousands of clones, around 15% seen once; the top ten hold approximately 0.043%. In the case of this clone: Its antigen is unidentified.

The receptor comes from a man younger than 35 with type 1 diabetes. The sequenced sample consisted of naive CD4+ T cells from blood.

DNA for the CDR3: TGTGCCAGCAGCGTCAGTTGGGCAGGGGGGACCCAGTACTTC. Translation: CASSVSWAGGTQYF. The chain recombines TRBV9 with TRBJ2-5; 7 bases are shared with TRBD1. Germline CDR1 and CDR2: SGDLS and YYNGEE. The V segment lost 2 bases and the J segment 7 bases; nucleotides outside the gene matches: 8. This CDR3 is 14 amino acids long.